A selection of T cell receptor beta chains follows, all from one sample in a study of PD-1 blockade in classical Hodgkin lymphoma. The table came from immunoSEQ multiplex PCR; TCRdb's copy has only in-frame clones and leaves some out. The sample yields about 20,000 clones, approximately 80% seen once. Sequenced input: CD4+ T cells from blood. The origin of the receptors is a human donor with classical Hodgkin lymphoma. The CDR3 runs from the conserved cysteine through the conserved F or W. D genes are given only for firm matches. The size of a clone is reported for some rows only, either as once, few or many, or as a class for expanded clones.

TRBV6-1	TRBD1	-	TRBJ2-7	TGTGCCAGCACCGTGGCCGGGACAGGGGGTTACGAGCAGTACTTC	CASTVAGTGGYEQYF
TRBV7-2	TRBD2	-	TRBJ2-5	TGTGCCAGCACCCGCGGCGGGAGGGCTGGAGAGACCCAGTACTTC	CASTRGGRAGETQYF
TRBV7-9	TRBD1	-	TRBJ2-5	TGTGCCAGCAGCTTAAACAGGGGAGAGACCCAGTACTTC	CASSLNRGETQYF
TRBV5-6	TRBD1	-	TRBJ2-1	TGTGCCAGTGCGACAGGGGGCAATGAGCAGTTCTTC	CASATGGNEQFF
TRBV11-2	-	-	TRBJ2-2	TGTGCCAGCAGCTTAGATCAACTGGCGGCTCTGGAGCTGTTTTTT	CASSLDQLAALELFF
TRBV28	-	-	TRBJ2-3	TGTGCCAGCAGTTCCACAGCTAGGAGCACAGATACGCAGTATTTT	CASSSTARSTDTQYF
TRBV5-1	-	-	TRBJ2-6	TGCGCCAGCAGCTTTGATCCTGGGGCCAACGTCCTGACTTTC	CASSFDPGANVLTF
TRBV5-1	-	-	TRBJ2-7	TGCGCCAGCAGCTTGGAGGGGGTAGGGTCCTACGAGCAGTACTTC	CASSLEGVGSYEQYF
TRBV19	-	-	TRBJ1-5	TGTGCCAGTAGTAGGCAGGATGACAATCAGCCCCAGCATTTT	CASSRQDDNQPQHF
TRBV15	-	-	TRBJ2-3	TGTGCCACCAGCGGAGGAGGGTGGGGGGATACGCAGTATTTT	CATSGGGWGDTQYF
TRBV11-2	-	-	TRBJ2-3	TGTGCCAGCAGCGGAAGAGATACGCAGTATTTT	CASSGRDTQYF
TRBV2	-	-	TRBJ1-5	TGTGCCAGCAGTCCCGGGGGAGGGGCCTCTCAGCCCCAGCATTTT	CASSPGGGASQPQHF
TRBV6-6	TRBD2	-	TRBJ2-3	TGTGCCAGCAGTTACTCGGGGGGGGGCACAGATACGCAGTATTTT	CASSYSGGGTDTQYF
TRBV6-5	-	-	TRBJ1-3	TGTGCCACCAGTTTGGGGCACGACGGAAACACCATATATTTT	CATSLGHDGNTIYF
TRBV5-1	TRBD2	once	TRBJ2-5	TGCGCCAGCAGCTTGTCGACTAGCGGGCGCCAAGAGACCCAGTACTTC	CASSLSTSGRQETQYF
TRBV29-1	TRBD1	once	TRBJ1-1	TGCAGCGTTTTCAGAACAGGGGGTAGGATGAACACTGAAGCTTTCTTT	CSVFRTGGRMNTEAFF
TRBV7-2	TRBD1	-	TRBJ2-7	TGTGCCAGCAGGCCAACAGGGGCCTACGAGCAGTACTTC	CASRPTGAYEQYF
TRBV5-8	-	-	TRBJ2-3	TGTGCCAGCAGCGGAGCAGGGCTAAGCACAGATACGCAGTATTTT	CASSGAGLSTDTQYF
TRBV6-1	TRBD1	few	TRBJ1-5	TGTGCCAGCACGCGGAGCCAGGGGGCCCCACCTGAGCATTTT	CASTRSQGAPPEHF
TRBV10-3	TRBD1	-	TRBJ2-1	TGTGCCATCCAGACAGGGCGAGGCTACAATGAGCAGTTCTTC	CAIQTGRGYNEQFF
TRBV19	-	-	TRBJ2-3	TGTGCCAGTAGTATAGGGCAGGGGCCTAGCACAGATACGCAGTATTTT	CASSIGQGPSTDTQYF
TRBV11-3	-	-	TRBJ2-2	TGTGCCAGCAGCTCTGGAAACACCGGGGAGCTGTTTTTT	CASSSGNTGELFF
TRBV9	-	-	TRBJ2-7	TGTGCCAGCAGCGAAGAGGCCTTTTCCTACGAGCAGTACTTC	CASSEEAFSYEQYF
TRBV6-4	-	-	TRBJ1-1	TGTGCCTCCGGGGGGGGCCCCGGAGTAGGTGAAGCTTTCTTT	CASGGGPGVGEAFF
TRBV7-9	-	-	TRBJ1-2	TGTGCCAGCAGCTTAGCCCCCCAGGTTGGCTACACCTTC	CASSLAPQVGYTF
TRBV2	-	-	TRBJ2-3	TGTGCCAGCAGTGAACGGGGTTTCGGAGATACGCAGTATTTT	CASSERGFGDTQYF
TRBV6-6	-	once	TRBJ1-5	TGTGCCAGCAGCGTTATCGATCAGCCCCAGCATTTT	CASSVIDQPQHF
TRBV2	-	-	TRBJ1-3	TGTGCCAGCACGGGGCTCCTAGGAAACACCATATATTTT	CASTGLLGNTIYF
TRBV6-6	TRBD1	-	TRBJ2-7	TGTGCCATCGGAACGACAGGGTTCGGCGAGCAGTACTTC	CAIGTTGFGEQYF
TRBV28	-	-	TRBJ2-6	TGTGCCAGCAGGCAACAATCTGGGGCCAACGTCCTGACTTTC	CASRQQSGANVLTF
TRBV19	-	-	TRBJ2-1	TGTGCCAGTAGTATCTCAAGGACACCGAATGAGCAGTTCTTC	CASSISRTPNEQFF
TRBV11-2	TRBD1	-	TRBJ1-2	TGTGCCAGCAGCTTAAGACAGGGCTGGAACTATGGCTACACCTTC	CASSLRQGWNYGYTF
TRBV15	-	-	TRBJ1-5	TGTGCCACCAGAAGCGGCATTTCTAGCAATCAGCCCCAGCATTTT	CATRSGISSNQPQHF
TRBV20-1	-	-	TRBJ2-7	TGCAGTGCCGCCTTCAAGAGGGAGCAGTACTTC	CSAAFKREQYF
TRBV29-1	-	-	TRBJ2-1	TGCAGCGTTGACACAGTGGTCCATGAGCAGTTCTTC	CSVDTVVHEQFF
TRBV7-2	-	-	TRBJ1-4	TGTGCCAGCAGCTTCGGTGAAAAACTGTTTTTT	CASSFGEKLFF
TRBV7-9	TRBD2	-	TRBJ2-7	TGTGCCAGCAGCTACCCCGGGACTAGCGGGAGGGACGGGGCCTACGAGCAGTACTTC	CASSYPGTSGRDGAYEQYF
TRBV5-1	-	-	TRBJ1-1	TGCGCCAGCAATACAGGGATAAGGAACACTGAAGCTTTCTTT	CASNTGIRNTEAFF
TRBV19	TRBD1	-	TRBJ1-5	TGTGCCAGTAGTATTGGGACAGGGCATAGCAATCAGCCCCAGCATTTT	CASSIGTGHSNQPQHF
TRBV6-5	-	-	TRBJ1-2	TGTGCCAGCAGTTACCGTGGGGGCAACTATGGCTACACCTTC	CASSYRGGNYGYTF
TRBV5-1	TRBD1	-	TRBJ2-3	TGCGCCAGCAGCAAGCGGACAGGGGGCGCAAGTAATTCGGATACGCAGTATTTT	CASSKRTGGASNSDTQYF